This T cell receptor (beta chain) appears in the sequencing data of a study of blood T cell repertoires in COVID-19. Across the whole study: COVID-19 samples, acute and convalescent, were from the United States, Italy and Spain.

Clones were read by immunoSEQ multiplex PCR, and TCRdb kept only the in-frame ones, dropping some. The sample carries approximately 250,000 clones, approximately 88% recorded once. CDR1 and CDR2 (germline): LGHDT, YNNKEL (reference sequence). The length of the CDR3 is 17 residues. J gave up 2 bases and V 0 bases, and 6 bases lay outside the gene matches. Participants reported their clinical history, and cohort assignment relied on those reports. A few counts support this clone. Sequenced sample: PBMCs or T cells enriched from blood (not recorded which). V usage is TRBV3-1 (or the pseudogene TRBV3-2) and J usage is TRBJ2-3; 9 bases match TRBD2. The sequence was obtained from a middle-aged woman with acute COVID-19. CDR3 sequence (DNA): TGTGCCAGCAGCCAAGATAGGGCTAGCGGGGCCACAGATACGCAGTATTTT. Its translation is CASSQDRASGATDTQYF.